This T cell receptor beta chain was documented in a study of STAT5B mutations in CD4+ large granular lymphocyte leukemia. Study results and limitations: Without putative leukemic clones, patient CD4-sorted repertoires remained more clonal than healthy CD4+ repertoires.

Sequencing was at survey level. Using immunoSEQ multiplex PCR, the repertoire was profiled, and TCRdb retains in-frame clones only, with some absent. The sample carries about 23,000 clones, roughly 80% recorded once. Points on this clone: As yet, its antigen is unknown.

The sequence came from a human donor in good health. The specimen sequenced was CD4+ T cells from blood buffy coats.

In nucleotides, the CDR3 is TGCGCCAGCAGCCAATATCAGGATCTAAATGAGCAGTTCTTC. Its protein is CASSQYQDLNEQFF. The V gene is TRBV5-1, the J gene TRBJ2-1; no clear D gene. The CDR3 covers 14 residues. Trimming took off 4 bases at V and 7 bases at J, with 15 bases between the two ends. The germline V gene has CDR1 SGHRS and CDR2 YFSETQ.